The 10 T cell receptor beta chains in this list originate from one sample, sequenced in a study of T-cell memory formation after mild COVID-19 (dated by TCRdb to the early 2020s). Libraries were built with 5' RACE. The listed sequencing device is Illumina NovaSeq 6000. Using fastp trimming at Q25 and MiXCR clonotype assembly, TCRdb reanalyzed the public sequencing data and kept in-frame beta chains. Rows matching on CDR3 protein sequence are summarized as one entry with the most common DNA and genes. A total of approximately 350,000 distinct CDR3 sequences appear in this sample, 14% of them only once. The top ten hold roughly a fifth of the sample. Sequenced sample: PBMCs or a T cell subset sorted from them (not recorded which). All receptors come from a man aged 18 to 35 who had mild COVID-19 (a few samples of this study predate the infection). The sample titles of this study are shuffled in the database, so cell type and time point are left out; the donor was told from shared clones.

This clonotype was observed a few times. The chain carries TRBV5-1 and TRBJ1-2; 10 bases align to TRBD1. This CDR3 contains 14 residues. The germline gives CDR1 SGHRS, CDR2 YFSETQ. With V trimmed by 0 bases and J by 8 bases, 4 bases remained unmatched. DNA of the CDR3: TGCGCCAGCAGCTTGGAAGTGACAGGGGGCGGCTACACCTTC. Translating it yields CASSLEVTGGGYTF.

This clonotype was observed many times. The CDR3 here is CASSPYEQYV. The DNA of the CDR3 is TGTGCCAGCAGCCCCTACGAGCAGTACGTC. This sequence joins TRBV7-9 and TRBJ2-7; D not certain. The CDR3 consists of 10 residues. The V end lost 5 bases, the J end lost 2 bases, and 1 base lay between the germline ends. Germline CDR1 SEHNR, CDR2 FQNEAQ (reference sequence).

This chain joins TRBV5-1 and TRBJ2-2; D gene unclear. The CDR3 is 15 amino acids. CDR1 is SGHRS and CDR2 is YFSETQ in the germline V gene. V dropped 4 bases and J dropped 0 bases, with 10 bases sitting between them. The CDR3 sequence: CASSDVIANTGELFF. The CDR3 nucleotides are TGCGCCAGCAGCGACGTTATCGCGAACACCGGGGAGCTGTTTTTT. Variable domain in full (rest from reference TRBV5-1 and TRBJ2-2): KAGVTQTPRYLIKTRGQQVTLSCSPISGHRSVSWYQQTPGQGLQFLFEYFSETQRNKGNFPGRFSGRQFSNSRSEMNVSTLELGDSALYLCASSDVIANTGELFFGEGSRLTVL.

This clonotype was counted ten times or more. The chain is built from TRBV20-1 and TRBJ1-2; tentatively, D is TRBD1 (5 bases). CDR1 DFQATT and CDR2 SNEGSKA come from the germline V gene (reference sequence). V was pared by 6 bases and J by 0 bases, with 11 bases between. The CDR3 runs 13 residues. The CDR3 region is CSAAVRANYGYTF. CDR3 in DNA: TGCAGTGCGGCGGTCAGGGCTAACTATGGCTACACCTTC.

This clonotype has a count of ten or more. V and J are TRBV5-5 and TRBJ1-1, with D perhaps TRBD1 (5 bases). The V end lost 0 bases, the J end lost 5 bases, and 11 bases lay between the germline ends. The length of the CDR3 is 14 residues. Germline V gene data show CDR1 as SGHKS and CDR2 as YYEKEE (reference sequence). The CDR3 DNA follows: TGTGCCAGCAGCTTGGAGGCAGGGTGGACTGAAGCTTTCTTT. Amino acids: CASSLEAGWTEAFF. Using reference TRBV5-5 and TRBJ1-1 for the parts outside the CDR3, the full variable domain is DAGVTQSPTHLIKTRGQQVTLRCSPISGHKSVSWYQQVLGQGPQFIFQYYEKEERGRGNFPDRFSARQFPNYSSELNVNALLLGDSALYLCASSLEAGWTEAFFGQGTRLTVV.

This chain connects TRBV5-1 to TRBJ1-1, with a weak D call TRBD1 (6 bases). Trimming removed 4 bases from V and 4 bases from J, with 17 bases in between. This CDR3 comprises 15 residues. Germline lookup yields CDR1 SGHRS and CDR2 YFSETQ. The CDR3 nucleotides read TGCGCCAGCAGCGTGGACAGTCCTCTTCTCACTGAAGCTTTCTTT. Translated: CASSVDSPLLTEAFF. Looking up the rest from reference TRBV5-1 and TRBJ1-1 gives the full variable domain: KAGVTQTPRYLIKTRGQQVTLSCSPISGHRSVSWYQQTPGQGLQFLFEYFSETQRNKGNFPGRFSGRQFSNSRSEMNVSTLELGDSALYLCASSVDSPLLTEAFFGQGTRLTVV.

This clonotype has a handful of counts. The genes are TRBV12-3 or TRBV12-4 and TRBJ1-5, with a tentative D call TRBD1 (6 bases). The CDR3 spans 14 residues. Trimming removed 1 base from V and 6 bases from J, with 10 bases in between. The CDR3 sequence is CASSLGGARQPQHF. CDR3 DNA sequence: TGTGCCAGCAGTTTAGGGGGGGCGCGTCAGCCCCAGCATTTT.

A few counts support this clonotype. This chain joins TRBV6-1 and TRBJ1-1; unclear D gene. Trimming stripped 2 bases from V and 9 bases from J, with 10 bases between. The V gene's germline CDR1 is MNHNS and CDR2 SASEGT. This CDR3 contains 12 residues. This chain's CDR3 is CASSETQSKAFF. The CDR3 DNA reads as TGTGCCAGCAGTGAAACCCAGAGCAAAGCTTTCTTT.

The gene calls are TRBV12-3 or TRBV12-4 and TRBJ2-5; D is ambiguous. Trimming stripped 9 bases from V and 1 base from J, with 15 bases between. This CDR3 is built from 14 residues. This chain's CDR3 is CASSRPETQETQYF. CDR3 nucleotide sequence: TGTGCCAGTAGCCGTCCGGAAACCCAAGAGACCCAGTACTTC.

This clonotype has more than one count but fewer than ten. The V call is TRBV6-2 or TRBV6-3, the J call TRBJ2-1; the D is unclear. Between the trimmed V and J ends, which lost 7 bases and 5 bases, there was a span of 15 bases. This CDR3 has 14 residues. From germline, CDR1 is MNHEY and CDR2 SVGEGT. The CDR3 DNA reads TGTGCCAGCACCCCGCAGTTCCGACACAATGAGCAGTTCTTC. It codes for CASTPQFRHNEQFF.